Following are 20 T cell receptor beta chains from one sample sequenced in a study of CD8 T cells in ankylosing spondylitis. TCRdb used MiXCR to reprocess the 5' RACE reads, holding one entry per CDR3 protein. The repertoire has hundreds of thousands of distinct CDR3 sequences, roughly 26% of them found once; the top ten carry roughly 0.8%. For these receptors, no antigen is known. The study's findings and limits: Made up of several highly homologous variants, a TCR beta motif appeared characteristic of ankylosing spondylitis blood.

Sequenced: blood, either unsorted or a sorted T cell fraction (not recorded which). The receptors here all came from a male donor with ankylosing spondylitis.

The rearrangement uses TRBV7-7 and TRBJ2-7; 7 nucleotides match TRBD2. The CDR3 runs to 13 residues. Germline CDR1 and CDR2: SSHAT and FNYEAQ (reference sequence). The V segment lost 6 bases and the J segment 5 bases; nucleotides outside the gene matches: 7. CDR3 sequence: CASRMGGTDEQYV. The CDR3 bases are TGTGCCAGCAGAATGGGAGGGACGGACGAGCAGTACGTC.

The chain employs TRBV15 and TRBJ2-7; TRBD1 matches at 8 bases. CDR1 and CDR2 (germline): LNHNV, YYDKDF (reference sequence). V gave up 1 base and J gave up 6 bases; unmatched junction bases: 8. The CDR3 is made up of 15 amino acids. The CDR3: CATSRGDFRGREQYF. The CDR3, as DNA: TGTGCCACCAGCAGAGGGGACTTCAGGGGGCGCGAGCAGTACTTC. The complete variable domain, with remaining parts taken from reference TRBV15 and TRBJ2-7, reads DAMVIQNPRYQVTQFGKPVTLSCSQTLNHNVMYWYQQKSSQAPKLLFHYYDKDFNNEADTPDNFQSRRPNTSFCFLDIRSPGLGDTAMYLCATSRGDFRGREQYFGPGTRLTVT.

The CDR3 reads CASSGSGTVMKSLFF. The CDR3 DNA reads as TGTGCCAGCAGTGGATCCGGGACGGTAATGAAAAGCCTGTTTTTT. The J gene is TRBJ1-4, the V gene TRBV6-1, with D perhaps TRBD1 (5 bases). Germline V CDR1 and CDR2: MNHNS, SASEGT. V was clipped by 4 bases and J by 14 bases, with 23 bases between them. The length of the CDR3 is 15 residues.

V gene TRBV3-1 combines with J gene TRBJ2-1; D remains ambiguous. The CDR3 has 12 amino acids. Trimming took off 4 bases at V and 10 bases at J, with 11 bases between the two ends. Per the germline V gene, CDR1 is LGHDT and CDR2 is YNNKEL (reference sequence). CDR3 region: CASSRAKREQFF. The CDR3 DNA follows: TGTGCCAGCAGCCGGGCCAAAAGGGAGCAGTTCTTC.

A few counts support this clonotype. CDR3 sequence (DNA): TGCAGTGCTATAAACAGGAGGGCCTACAATGAGCAGTTCTTC. Encoded protein: CSAINRRAYNEQFF. This sequence joins TRBV20-1 and TRBJ2-1, with D tentatively TRBD2 (6 bases). Trimming left V 4 bases short and J 2 bases short, with 12 bases between. The CDR3 sequence is 14 residues long. Germline assignment: CDR1 DFQATT and CDR2 SNEGSKA (reference sequence).

This clonotype was seen many times. The chain uses TRBV5-1 and TRBJ2-1; TRBD2 aligns across 7 bases. This CDR3 region has 16 residues. Germline assignment: CDR1 SGHRS and CDR2 YFSETQ. The V and J ends lost 3 bases and 2 bases, in that order; junction bases with no gene match: 8. CDR3 nucleotide sequence: TGCGCCAGCAGCTGGGGGGGTGACCTAGCCTACAATGAGCAGTTCTTC. Its protein is CASSWGGDLAYNEQFF.

In regard to this clonotype: Given the absence of the conserved phenylalanine or tryptophan at the CDR3 end, a read error is likely. The gene calls are TRBV11-3 and TRBJ1-1; weak D call: TRBD1 (5 bases). This CDR3 has 14 amino acids. CDR1 is SGHNT, CDR2 YENEEA, per germline. With 5 bases removed from V and 8 bases from J, the gap between germline ends came to 18 bases. The CDR3 DNA follows: TGTGCCAGCAGCCCGGGGACGGTACCAGGAGAAGCTTTCCTT. The encoded protein is CASSPGTVPGEAFL.

This chain uses TRBV29-1 with TRBJ2-1; TRBD2 matches 12 bases. CDR1 is SQVTM and CDR2 is ANQGSEA in the germline V gene. CDR3 length equals 13 residues. J lost 9 bases, V lost 7 bases, and 7 bases had no gene match. The CDR3 DNA reads TGCAGCGGAAGACTAGCGGGAGCTTTTGAGCAGTTCTTC. It yields the protein CSGRLAGAFEQFF.

The V and J genes are TRBV27 and TRBJ2-5, with 7 positions matching TRBD2. This CDR3 spans 17 amino acids. Germline V gives CDR1 MNHEY, CDR2 SMNVEV (reference sequence). V gave up 5 bases and J gave up 4 bases; unmatched junction bases: 16. The CDR3 DNA sequence: TGTGCCAGCAGTCCTAACCCCGCAAGGGACTATTCAGAGACCCAGTACTTC. Translation gives CASSPNPARDYSETQYF.

This clonotype has only a few counts. The chain links TRBV5-5 to TRBJ2-5; D unclear. CDR3 length: 11 residues. Germline-derived CDR1 and CDR2 are SGHKS and YYEKEE (reference sequence). V was shortened by 10 bases and J by 0 bases, with 7 bases between the two germline ends. This CDR3 reads CASGNQETQYF. The CDR3 bases are TGTGCCTCCGGCAACCAAGAGACCCAGTACTTC.

V is TRBV29-1 and J is TRBJ2-6; 7 bases are shared with TRBD1. This CDR3 comprises 15 residues. CDR1 is SQVTM and CDR2 is ANQGSEA in the germline V gene. V shed 5 bases, J shed 0 bases, and the junction held 4 bases outside the gene matches. The CDR3 reads CSVTGASSGANVLTF. CDR3 coding DNA: TGCAGCGTTACAGGGGCCTCCTCTGGGGCCAACGTCCTGACTTTC.

On this clonotype itself: One junction end disagrees with the germline gene, perhaps due to a read error. The chain has TRBV5-1 and TRBJ2-2, with unresolved D. CDR1 SGHRS and CDR2 YFSETQ come from the germline V gene. The CDR3 sequence is 16 residues long. CDR3 nucleotide sequence: TGCGTCAGCAGCTTGAATCAGCGACTGAACACCGGGGAGCTGTTTTTT. It yields the protein CVSSLNQRLNTGELFF.

The J gene is TRBJ1-5, the V gene TRBV5-5; D uncertain. The CDR3 totals 15 residues. The germline CDR1 and CDR2 sequences are SGHKS and YYEKEE (reference sequence). V was trimmed by 3 bases and J by 7 bases, leaving 17 bases between them. The DNA for the CDR3 is TGTGCCAGCAGCTCCTGGGCCTCCACGGCCCAGCCCCAGCATTTT. It translates to CASSSWASTAQPQHF.

This clonotype was detected a few times. The rearrangement joins TRBV5-1 to TRBJ1-2; D is unclear. Per the germline V gene, CDR1 is SGHRS and CDR2 is YFSETQ. V was shortened by 4 bases and J by 4 bases, with 11 bases between the two germline ends. This CDR3 contains 13 residues. The CDR3 DNA follows: TGCGCCAGCAGCCCTGTAATTTCCTATGGCTACACCTTC. It codes for CASSPVISYGYTF.

V gene TRBV20-1 combines with J gene TRBJ2-7, with 11 positions matching TRBD2. This CDR3 has 17 amino acids. V shed 0 bases and J 4 bases; nucleotides not matched to a gene: 11. Germline assignment: CDR1 DFQATT and CDR2 SNEGSKA (reference sequence). CDR3 amino acids: CSARDLASGRIRYEQYF. The CDR3 nucleotides read TGCAGTGCTAGAGATCTGGCTAGCGGGAGGATTAGGTACGAGCAGTACTTC.

This clonotype was counted only a few times. This rearrangement joins TRBV12-3 or TRBV12-4 to TRBJ2-1; TRBD1 might be the D (5 bases). The CDR3 length is 16 residues. Trimming removed 0 bases at V and 2 bases at J, with 11 bases between. The chain's CDR3 is CASSLAKGLTYNEQFF. The CDR3 coding sequence is TGTGCCAGCAGTTTAGCGAAGGGGTTAACCTACAATGAGCAGTTCTTC.

This clonotype has just a few counts. This chain uses TRBV5-5 with TRBJ1-2; the match to TRBD1 covers 9 bases. V trimming: 1 base; J trimming: 2 bases; junction bases outside the gene matches: 3. CDR3 length: 15 amino acids. CDR1 is SGHKS, CDR2 YYEKEE, per germline (reference sequence). CDR3 DNA sequence: TGTGCCAGCAGCTTGACGGGACAGGGAAACTATGGCTACACCTTC. Its translation: CASSLTGQGNYGYTF.

This clonotype was seen repeatedly, ten times or more. The V and J genes are TRBV4-1 and TRBJ2-3, with a tentative D call TRBD2 (5 bases). V was clipped by 1 base and J by 3 bases, with 14 bases between them. The length of the CDR3 is 16 residues. Germline CDR1 reads MGHRA; CDR2 reads YSYEKL. CDR3 region: CASSQVPSSGTDTQYF. The CDR3 region has the DNA TGCGCCAGCAGCCAAGTCCCTAGCTCGGGGACAGATACGCAGTATTTT.

This sequence joins TRBV7-2 and TRBJ1-2, with 9 positions matching TRBD1. CDR1 SGHTA and CDR2 FQGNSA come from the germline V gene. The V segment lost 1 base and the J segment 3 bases; nucleotides outside the gene matches: 6. CDR3 length equals 16 residues. CDR3 protein: CASSLGPGQGYYGYTF. CDR3 coding DNA: TGTGCCAGCAGCTTAGGGCCGGGACAGGGCTACTATGGCTACACCTTC.

This CDR3 reads CSALLNPGLVETQYF. The DNA for the CDR3 is TGCAGTGCTCTTCTCAACCCGGGGCTGGTAGAGACCCAGTACTTC. The rearrangement joins TRBV20-1 to TRBJ2-5; D could derive from TRBD1 or TRBD2 (5 bases each). Deletions cut 5 bases from V and 4 bases from J, with 20 bases between. Germline CDR1 and CDR2: DFQATT and SNEGSKA (reference sequence). This CDR3 is 15 amino acids long.